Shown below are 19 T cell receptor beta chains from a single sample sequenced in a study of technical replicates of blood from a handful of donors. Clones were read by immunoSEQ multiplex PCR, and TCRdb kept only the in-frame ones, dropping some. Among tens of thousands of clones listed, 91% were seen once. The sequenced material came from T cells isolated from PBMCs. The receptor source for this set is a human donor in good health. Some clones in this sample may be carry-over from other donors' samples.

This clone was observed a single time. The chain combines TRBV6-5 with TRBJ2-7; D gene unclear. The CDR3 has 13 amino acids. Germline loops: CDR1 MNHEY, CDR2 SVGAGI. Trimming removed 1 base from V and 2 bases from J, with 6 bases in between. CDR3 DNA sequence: TGTGCCAGCAGTTACTTCGGAGCCTACGAGCAGTACTTC. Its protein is CASSYFGAYEQYF.

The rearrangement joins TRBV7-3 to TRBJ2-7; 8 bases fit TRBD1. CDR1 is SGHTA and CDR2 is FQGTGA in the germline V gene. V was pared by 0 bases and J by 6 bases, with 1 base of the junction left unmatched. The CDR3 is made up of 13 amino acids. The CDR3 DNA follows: TGTGCCAGCAGCTTAACGACAGGGGCCGAGCAGTACTTC. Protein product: CASSLTTGAEQYF.

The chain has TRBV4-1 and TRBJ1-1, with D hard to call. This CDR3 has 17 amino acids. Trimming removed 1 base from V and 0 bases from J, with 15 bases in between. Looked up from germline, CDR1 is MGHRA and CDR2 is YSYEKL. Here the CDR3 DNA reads TGCGCCAGCAGCCAAGTCGGCAGGTCGGACTTGAACACTGAAGCTTTCTTT. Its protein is CASSQVGRSDLNTEAFF.

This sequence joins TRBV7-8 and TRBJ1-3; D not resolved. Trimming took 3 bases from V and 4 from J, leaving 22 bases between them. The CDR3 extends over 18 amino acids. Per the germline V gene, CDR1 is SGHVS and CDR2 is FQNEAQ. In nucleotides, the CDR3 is TGTGCCAGCAGCTTCCGTCAGGCAGTCGGATTAAGCGGAAACACCATATATTTT. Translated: CASSFRQAVGLSGNTIYF.

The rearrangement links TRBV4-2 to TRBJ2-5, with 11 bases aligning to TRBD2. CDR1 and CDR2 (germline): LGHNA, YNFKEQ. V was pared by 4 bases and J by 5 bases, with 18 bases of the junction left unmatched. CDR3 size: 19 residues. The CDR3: CASSPLGTSGRISVETQYF. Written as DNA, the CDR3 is TGTGCCAGCAGCCCCCTAGGAACTAGCGGGAGAATTTCGGTGGAGACCCAGTACTTC.

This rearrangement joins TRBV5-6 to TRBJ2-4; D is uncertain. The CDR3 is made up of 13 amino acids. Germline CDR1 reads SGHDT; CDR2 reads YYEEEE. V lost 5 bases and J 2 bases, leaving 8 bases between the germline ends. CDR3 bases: TGTGCCAGCAGAGTTTACTCCAAAAACATTCAGTACTTC. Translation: CASRVYSKNIQYF.

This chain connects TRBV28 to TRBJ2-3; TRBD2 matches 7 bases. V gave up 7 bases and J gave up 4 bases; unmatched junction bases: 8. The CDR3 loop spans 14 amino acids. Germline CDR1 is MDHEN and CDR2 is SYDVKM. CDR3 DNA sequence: TGTGCCAGCATCGGGAGGACGGTCGCAGATACGCAGTATTTT. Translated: CASIGRTVADTQYF. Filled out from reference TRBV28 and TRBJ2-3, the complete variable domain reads DVKVTQSSRYLVKRTGEKVFLECVQDMDHENMFWYRQDPGLGLRLIYFSYDVKMKEKGDIPEGYSVSREKKERFSLILESASTNQTSMYLCASIGRTVADTQYFGPGTRLTVL.

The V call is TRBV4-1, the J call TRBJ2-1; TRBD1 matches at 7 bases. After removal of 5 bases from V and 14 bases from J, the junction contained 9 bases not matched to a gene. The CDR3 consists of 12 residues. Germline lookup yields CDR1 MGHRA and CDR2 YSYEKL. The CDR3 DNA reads TGCGCCAGCAGCTTCCCGGGACAGTGGAAGTTCTTC. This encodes CASSFPGQWKFF.

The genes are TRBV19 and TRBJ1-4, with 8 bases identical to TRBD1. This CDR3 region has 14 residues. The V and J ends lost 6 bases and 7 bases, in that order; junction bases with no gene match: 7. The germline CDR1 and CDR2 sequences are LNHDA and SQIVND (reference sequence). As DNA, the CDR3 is TGTGCCAGTAGGTTGGACAGGGCGAGTGAAAAACTGTTTTTT. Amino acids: CASRLDRASEKLFF.

The chain's CDR3 is CASSSPILGSVPNYGYTF. The CDR3 DNA reads TGCGCCAGCAGCTCCCCGATCCTGGGCTCAGTGCCTAACTATGGCTACACCTTC. This rearrangement joins TRBV5-1 to TRBJ1-2; D is uncertain. CDR3 size: 18 residues. The ends were cut back, 3 bases at V and 0 bases at J, with 21 bases in the middle. The germline CDR1 and CDR2 sequences are SGHRS and YFSETQ.

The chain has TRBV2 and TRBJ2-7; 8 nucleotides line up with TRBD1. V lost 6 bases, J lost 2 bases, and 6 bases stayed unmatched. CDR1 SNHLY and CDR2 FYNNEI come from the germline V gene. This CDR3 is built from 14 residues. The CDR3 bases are TGTGCCAGCAGGGAAAGGACAGGGACCTACGAGCAGTACTTC. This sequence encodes CASRERTGTYEQYF.

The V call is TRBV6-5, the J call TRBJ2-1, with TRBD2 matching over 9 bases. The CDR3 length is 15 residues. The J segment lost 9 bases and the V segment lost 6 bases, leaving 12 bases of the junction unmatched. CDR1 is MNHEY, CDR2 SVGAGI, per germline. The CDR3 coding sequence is TGTGCCAGCAGCCCGCAGGGCGGGGGGGCAGGTGAGCAGTTCTTC. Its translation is CASSPQGGGAGEQFF.

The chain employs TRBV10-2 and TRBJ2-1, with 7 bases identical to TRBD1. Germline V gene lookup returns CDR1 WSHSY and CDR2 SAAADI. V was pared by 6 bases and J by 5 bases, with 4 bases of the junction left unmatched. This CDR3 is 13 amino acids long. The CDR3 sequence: CASREQGNNEQFF. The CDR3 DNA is TGCGCCAGCAGAGAACAGGGGAACAATGAGCAGTTCTTC.

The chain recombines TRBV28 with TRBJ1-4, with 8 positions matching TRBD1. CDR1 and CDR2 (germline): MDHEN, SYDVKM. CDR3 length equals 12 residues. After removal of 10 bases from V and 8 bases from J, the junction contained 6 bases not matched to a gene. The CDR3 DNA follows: TGTGCCACCAGACAGGGGAAGGAAAAACTGTTTTTT. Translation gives CATRQGKEKLFF.

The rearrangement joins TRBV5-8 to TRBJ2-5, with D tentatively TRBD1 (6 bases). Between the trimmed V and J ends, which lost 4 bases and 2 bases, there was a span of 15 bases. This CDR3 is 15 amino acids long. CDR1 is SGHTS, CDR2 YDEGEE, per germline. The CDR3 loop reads CASSPSDRGQETQYF. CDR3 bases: TGTGCCAGCAGCCCCTCCGATAGGGGGCAAGAGACCCAGTACTTC. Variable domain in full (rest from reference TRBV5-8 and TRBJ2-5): EAGVTQSPTHLIKTRGQQATLRCSPISGHTSVYWYQQALGLGLQFLLWYDEGEERNRGNFPPRFSGRQFPNYSSELNVNALELEDSALYLCASSPSDRGQETQYFGPGTRLLVL.

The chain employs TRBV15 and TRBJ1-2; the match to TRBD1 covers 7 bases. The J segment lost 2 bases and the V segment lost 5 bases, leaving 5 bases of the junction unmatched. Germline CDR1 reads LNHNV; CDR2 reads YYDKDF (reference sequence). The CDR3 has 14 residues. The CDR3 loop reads CATSDTGANYGYTF. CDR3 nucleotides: TGTGCCACCAGCGATACAGGGGCAAACTATGGCTACACCTTC.

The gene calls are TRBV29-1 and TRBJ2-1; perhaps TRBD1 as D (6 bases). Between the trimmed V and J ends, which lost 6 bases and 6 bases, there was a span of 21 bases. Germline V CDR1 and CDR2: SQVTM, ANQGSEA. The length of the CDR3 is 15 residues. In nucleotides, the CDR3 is TGCAGCGTGTCCCTCACAGGGTTCGGTTCCAATGAGCAGTTCTTC. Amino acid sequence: CSVSLTGFGSNEQFF.

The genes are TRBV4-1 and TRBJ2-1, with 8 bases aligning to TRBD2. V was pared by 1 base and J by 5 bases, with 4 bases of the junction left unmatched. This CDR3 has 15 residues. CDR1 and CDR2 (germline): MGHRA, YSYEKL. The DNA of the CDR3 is TGCGCCAGCAGCCAAGCCCAGCGGGGGCACAATGAGCAGTTCTTC. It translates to CASSQAQRGHNEQFF.

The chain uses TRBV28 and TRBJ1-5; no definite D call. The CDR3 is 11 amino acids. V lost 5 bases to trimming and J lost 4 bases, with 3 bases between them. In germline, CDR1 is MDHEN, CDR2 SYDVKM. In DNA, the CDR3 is TGTGCCAGCAGTACAAATCAGCCCCAGCATTTT. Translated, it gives CASSTNQPQHF.